This T cell receptor beta chain came from a study of CD8 T cells in Susac syndrome. cDNA came from roughly 0.53 to 1 ug RNA primed by random hexamers. One entry per CDR3 protein results from TCRdb running MiXCR on the immunoSEQ multiplex PCR reads. Of approximately 170,000 distinct CDR3 sequences listed, just over 90% are singletons. CDR3 length: 15 residues. V lost 4 bases and J lost 0; bases outside the gene matches: 4. The germline CDR1 and CDR2 sequences are KGHSH and LQKENI. This sequence was found in a human donor in good health. The chain couples TRBV18 to TRBJ2-5; the match to TRBD1 covers 8 bases. Sequencing was carried out using CD4+ T cells from PBMCs. The CDR3 DNA reads as TGTGCCAGCTCACGAACGGGACAGGACCAAGAGACCCAGTACTTC. Protein product: CASSRTGQDQETQYF.